Listed below are T cell receptor beta chains from one sample, sequenced in a study of blood T cell repertoires in COVID-19. The protocol was immunoSEQ multiplex PCR, while the TCRdb copy is restricted to in-frame clones and leaves out a portion. This sample carries under 350,000 clones, roughly 86% of them seen once, and the ten largest clones take roughly 1.3%. Material for sequencing was peripheral blood. Source of these receptors: a man between 65 and 85 years old with acute or convalescent COVID-19. CDR3s include the opening cysteine and the closing phenylalanine or tryptophan. The order of the fields is clone size, D gene, J gene, V gene, CDR3 protein, CDR3 DNA. A D gene is named only where the DNA matches it firmly. Clone size, where shown, is once, few, many, or a class for clones that have expanded.

once	NA	TRBJ2-1	TRBV9	CASSVSRGNEQFF	TGTGCCAGCAGCGTATCAAGGGGGAATGAGCAGTTCTTC
once	TRBD2	TRBJ2-3	TRBV5-8	CASSLGLAGWGDTQYF	TGTGCCAGCAGCCTAGGACTAGCGGGGTGGGGAGATACGCAGTATTTT
few	TRBD2	TRBJ2-2	TRBV7-3	CASSLVGTSVTGELFF	TGTGCCAGCAGCTTAGTCGGGACTAGCGTCACCGGGGAGCTGTTTTTT
NA	TRBD1	TRBJ2-3	TRBV5-6	CASSPRSGQGASDTQYF	TGTGCCAGCAGCCCACGTTCCGGACAGGGGGCTTCAGATACGCAGTATTTT
few	NA	TRBJ2-7	TRBV28	CASSGGQHYYEQYF	TGTGCCAGCAGCGGAGGACAGCATTACTACGAGCAGTACTTC
NA	NA	TRBJ1-2	TRBV5-1	CASSPQTGNYGYTF	TGCGCCAGCAGCCCCCAAACAGGGAACTATGGCTACACCTTC
few	TRBD1	TRBJ1-5	TRBV29-1	CSVAGTGNQPQHF	TGCAGCGTAGCAGGGACAGGAAATCAGCCCCAGCATTTT
NA	TRBD1	TRBJ1-2	TRBV4-1	CASSQELARDRGYTF	TGCGCCAGCAGCCAAGAACTAGCCCGGGACAGAGGCTACACCTTC
NA	NA	TRBJ1-5	TRBV4-3	CASSQGDGLGRNQPQHF	TGCGCCAGCAGCCAAGGCGACGGTTTGGGCCGAAATCAGCCCCAGCATTTT
NA	NA	TRBJ1-2	TRBV28	CASSWETRGYGYTF	TGTGCCAGCAGTTGGGAAACCCGGGGGTATGGCTACACCTTC
NA	TRBD1	TRBJ2-3	TRBV7-2	CASSPGQGSQDTQYF	TGTGCCAGCAGCCCAGGACAGGGTTCGCAGGATACGCAGTATTTT
few	NA	TRBJ1-2	TRBV3-1/TRBV3-2	CASSQETRQSGVYGYTF	TGTGCCAGCAGCCAAGAAACGAGACAGTCTGGTGTCTATGGCTACACCTTC
NA	NA	TRBJ2-1	TRBV6-2/TRBV6-3	CASSYSTKGLARYEQFF	TGTGCCAGCAGTTACTCGACGAAAGGCCTAGCTAGGTATGAGCAGTTCTTC
NA	NA	TRBJ2-1	TRBV28	CASSLVGLADHNEQFF	TGTGCCAGCAGTTTAGTGGGGCTCGCGGACCACAATGAGCAGTTCTTC
NA	TRBD1	TRBJ2-4	TRBV18	CASSSGQGKNIQYF	TGTGCCAGCTCATCAGGACAGGGCAAAAACATTCAGTACTTC
NA	NA	TRBJ1-6	TRBV5-1	CASRQTYNSPLHF	TGCGCTTCACGACAAACCTATAATTCACCCCTCCACTTT
NA	TRBD1	TRBJ1-2	TRBV9	CASSVPGQGFYGYTF	TGTGCCAGCAGCGTTCCGGGACAGGGTTTCTATGGCTACACCTTC
NA	TRBD1	TRBJ2-1	TRBV6-5	CASRDRAWRQFF	TGTGCCAGCAGGGACAGGGCTTGGCGGCAGTTCTTC
few	NA	TRBJ2-1	TRBV19	CASSTVGAFDNEQFF	TGTGCCAGTAGCACCGTGGGGGCCTTTGACAATGAGCAGTTCTTC
NA	NA	TRBJ1-2	TRBV28	CASTKPDRFYGYTF	TGTGCCAGCACCAAACCAGACAGGTTCTATGGCTACACCTTC
once	TRBD1	TRBJ1-1	TRBV6-5	CASIRTGRGTEAFF	TGTGCCAGCATACGGACAGGGCGAGGCACTGAAGCTTTCTTT
NA	NA	TRBJ1-1	TRBV18	CASSPPHAKPGNTEAFF	TGTGCCAGCTCACCACCCCACGCGAAACCGGGGAACACTGAAGCTTTCTTT